A selection of T cell receptor beta chains follows, all from one sample in a study of T cells in narcolepsy. Sequencing was performed with immunoSEQ multiplex PCR; in TCRdb, only in-frame clones are kept and a portion is missing. This table has fewer than 40,000 clones, approximately 78% appearing once. Sequencing was performed on CD45RA- memory CD4+ T cells from PBMCs. All receptors derive from a human donor with narcolepsy. CDR3s include the opening cysteine and the closing phenylalanine or tryptophan. A D gene is named only where the DNA matches it firmly. Not every row has a clone size; where given, it reads once, few, many or a size class.

cdr3_aa | cdr3_nt | v_call | d_call | j_call | cdr3_length | clone_size
CASSLEDGQQYF | TGCGCCAGCAGCTTGGAGGACGGCCAGCAGTACTTC | TRBV5-1 | . | TRBJ2-7 | 12 | .
CASSEPGHLTGANVLTF | TGCGCCAGCAGCGAACCGGGACACCTAACTGGGGCCAACGTCCTGACTTTC | TRBV5-1 | . | TRBJ2-6 | 17 | few
CASLGGTGRGTEAFF | TGTGCCAGCCTTGGTGGGACAGGGAGGGGGACTGAAGCTTTCTTT | TRBV6-1 | TRBD1 | TRBJ1-1 | 15 | .
CASGGLGQRNTEAFF | TGTGCCAGCGGAGGTCTGGGACAAAGGAACACTGAAGCTTTCTTT | TRBV9 | . | TRBJ1-1 | 15 | .
CASSPRTSGRNNEQFF | TGTGCCAGCAGCCCCAGGACTAGCGGGAGGAACAATGAGCAGTTCTTC | TRBV7-3 | TRBD2 | TRBJ2-1 | 16 | .
CASTQIPNTEAFF | TGCGCCAGCACTCAAATCCCGAACACTGAAGCTTTCTTT | TRBV23-1 | . | TRBJ1-1 | 13 | .
CASSWGGATGELFF | TGTGCCAGCAGTTGGGGCGGCGCCACCGGGGAGCTGTTTTTT | TRBV27 | . | TRBJ2-2 | 14 | .
CASRPTAGANTEAFF | TGTGCCAGCAGACCTACAGCGGGGGCGAACACTGAAGCTTTCTTT | TRBV7-2 | . | TRBJ1-1 | 15 | .
CASSLVETDTQYF | TGTGCCAGCAGCTTGGTGGAGACAGATACGCAGTATTTT | TRBV5-4 | . | TRBJ2-3 | 13 | .
CASNLYNEQFF | TGTGCCAGCAACCTCTACAATGAGCAGTTCTTC | TRBV6-1 | . | TRBJ2-1 | 11 | few
CASSPRVPFQETQYF | TGCGCCAGCAGCCCAAGAGTACCCTTTCAAGAGACCCAGTACTTC | TRBV4-3 | . | TRBJ2-5 | 15 | .
CASSLSFGGGSADTQYF | TGTGCCAGCAGCTTATCGTTCGGCGGAGGTAGCGCAGATACGCAGTATTTT | TRBV7-3 | . | TRBJ2-3 | 17 | once
CASRWTARNQPQHF | TGTGCCAGTCGGTGGACAGCTCGGAATCAGCCCCAGCATTTT | TRBV19 | . | TRBJ1-5 | 14 | .
CASSLRDKAFF | TGTGCCAGCAGCTTAAGGGACAAAGCTTTCTTT | TRBV7-2 | . | TRBJ1-1 | 11 | .
CASSPPIGGDEKLFF | TGTGCCAGCTCACCACCTATTGGGGGGGACGAAAAACTGTTTTTT | TRBV18 | . | TRBJ1-4 | 15 | .
CASSQDRDSLGYGYTF | TGCGCCAGCAGCCAAGATCGGGACAGCCTAGGCTATGGCTACACCTTC | TRBV4-3 | TRBD1 | TRBJ1-2 | 16 | .
CASSQDKRTGELFF | TGTGCCAGCAGCCAAGATAAGCGAACCGGGGAGCTGTTTTTT | TRBV14 | . | TRBJ2-2 | 14 | .
CASNWISGGELFF | TGTGCCAGCAATTGGATATCGGGCGGGGAGCTGTTTTTT | TRBV25-1 | . | TRBJ2-2 | 13 | .
CASSYSAETQYF | TGTGCCAGCAGCTACAGCGCGGAGACCCAGTACTTC | TRBV7-9 | . | TRBJ2-5 | 12 | .
CAWSWGGVNEKLFF | TGTGCCTGGAGTTGGGGAGGGGTTAATGAAAAACTGTTTTTT | TRBV30 | . | TRBJ1-4 | 14 | .
CASSLGLAGGTDTQYF | TGTGCCAGCAGCTTAGGACTAGCGGGGGGGACAGATACGCAGTATTTT | TRBV7-3 | TRBD2 | TRBJ2-3 | 16 | .
CATSRDGTGDSPLHF | TGTGCCACCAGCAGAGATGGGACAGGGGATTCACCCCTCCACTTT | TRBV15 | TRBD1 | TRBJ1-6 | 15 | .
CASSRGGNSPLHF | TGTGCCAGCAGCAGGGGAGGGAATTCACCCCTCCACTTT | TRBV11-1 | . | TRBJ1-6 | 13 | .
CASSESGYNEQFF | TGTGCCAGCAGTGAATCCGGATACAATGAGCAGTTCTTC | TRBV2 | . | TRBJ2-1 | 13 | .
CASSFSRDYNYEQYF | TGCGCCAGCAGCTTCTCCCGGGACTATAACTACGAGCAGTACTTC | TRBV5-1 | TRBD2 | TRBJ2-7 | 15 | .
CSVDGTSRNNEQFF | TGCAGCGTTGATGGGACGTCCAGAAACAATGAGCAGTTCTTC | TRBV29-1 | . | TRBJ2-1 | 14 | .
CSVAETQNEKLFF | TGCAGCGTTGCCGAGACACAGAATGAAAAACTGTTTTTT | TRBV29-1 | . | TRBJ1-4 | 13 | .
CASSSQVFSTDTQYF | TGTGCCAGCAGCTCTCAGGTTTTTAGCACAGATACGCAGTATTTT | TRBV5-4 | . | TRBJ2-3 | 15 | .
CAFQRTSTDTQYF | TGTGCCTTCCAGCGAACTAGCACAGATACGCAGTATTTT | TRBV10-3 | . | TRBJ2-3 | 13 | .
CASSIAGGETQYF | TGTGCCAGCAGCATAGCGGGGGGGGAGACCCAGTACTTC | TRBV9 | TRBD2 | TRBJ2-5 | 13 | .
CASSADRDTEAFF | TGTGCCAGCAGCGCGGACAGGGACACTGAAGCTTTCTTT | TRBV7-9 | TRBD1 | TRBJ1-1 | 13 | once
CASTYTRGSYEQYF | TGTGCCAGCACTTACACCAGGGGTTCCTACGAGCAGTACTTC | TRBV6-1 | . | TRBJ2-7 | 14 | .
CASSLVPNTEAFF | TGTGCCAGCAGTTTGGTGCCTAACACTGAAGCTTTCTTT | TRBV27 | . | TRBJ1-1 | 13 | .
CASSPGLAYTDTQYF | TGCGCCAGCAGTCCCGGACTAGCATACACAGATACGCAGTATTTT | TRBV5-1 | TRBD2 | TRBJ2-3 | 15 | few
CASSFGGRLGSYEQYF | TGTGCCAGCAGCTTCGGGGGTAGATTGGGGTCCTACGAGCAGTACTTC | TRBV5-4 | . | TRBJ2-7 | 16 | .
CASSNNGDTQYF | TGTGCCAGCAGCAACAACGGGGATACGCAGTATTTT | TRBV7-3 | . | TRBJ2-3 | 12 | .
CASSLDQGGYGYTF | TGTGCCAGCAGCTTGGACCAGGGGGGCTATGGCTACACCTTC | TRBV5-8 | TRBD1 | TRBJ1-2 | 14 | .
CASSPGYEQYF | TGTGCCAGCAGCCCGGGATACGAGCAGTACTTC | TRBV7-9 | . | TRBJ2-7 | 11 | .
CASSLAGHGDQPQHF | TGTGCCAGCAGCTTAGCTGGACATGGCGATCAGCCCCAGCATTTT | TRBV7-2 | . | TRBJ1-5 | 15 | .
CAWIGSTGYEQYF | TGTGCCTGGATCGGTAGCACTGGGTACGAGCAGTACTTC | TRBV30 | . | TRBJ2-7 | 13 | .
CASSYQAGGRETQYF | TGTGCCAGCAGTTACCAAGCGGGGGGGCGAGAGACCCAGTACTTC | TRBV6-5 | TRBD2 | TRBJ2-5 | 15 | .
CASSQPSGHNEQFF | TGCGCCAGCAGCCAACCTAGCGGGCACAATGAGCAGTTCTTC | TRBV4-1 | TRBD2 | TRBJ2-1 | 14 | .
CASSPLPGTVETQYF | TGTGCCAGCAGTCCACTTCCCGGGACTGTAGAGACCCAGTACTTC | TRBV5-6 | . | TRBJ2-5 | 15 | .
CASRTGIQYNSPLHF | TGTGCCAGCAGAACAGGGATCCAGTATAATTCACCCCTCCACTTT | TRBV25-1 | . | TRBJ1-6 | 15 | .
CASSMGSQRRYNEQFF | TGTGCCAGTAGTATGGGTTCCCAGCGGCGGTACAATGAGCAGTTCTTC | TRBV19 | . | TRBJ2-1 | 16 | .
CASSSGQGDFGTNEKLFF | TGCGCCAGCAGCTCGGGACAGGGAGATTTTGGAACTAATGAAAAACTGTTTTTT | TRBV4-3 | TRBD1 | TRBJ1-4 | 18 | .
CASRQGAELTQYF | TGTGCCAGCAGACAGGGGGCGGAGTTGACCCAGTACTTC | TRBV27 | TRBD1 | TRBJ2-5 | 13 | .
CAISSSGGDPFGWSYEQYF | TGTGCCATCTCATCCTCGGGAGGGGACCCCTTCGGGTGGTCTTACGAGCAGTACTTC | TRBV28 | TRBD2 | TRBJ2-7 | 19 | .
CASSPPGQNQPQHF | TGTGCCAGCAGTCCACCGGGACAGAATCAGCCCCAGCATTTT | TRBV7-2 | TRBD1 | TRBJ1-5 | 14 | .
CASRPTGNTGELFF | TGTGCCAGCAGACCGACAGGGAACACCGGGGAGCTGTTTTTT | TRBV25-1 | . | TRBJ2-2 | 14 | few
CASSSGGRRNQPQHF | TGTGCCAGCAGCTCCGGGGGCCGTAGAAATCAGCCCCAGCATTTT | TRBV5-4 | . | TRBJ1-5 | 15 | .
CASSSPSGGYNEQFF | TGTGCCAGCAGCTCTCCTAGCGGGGGATACAATGAGCAGTTCTTC | TRBV7-2 | TRBD2 | TRBJ2-1 | 15 | .
CASSSSYRDNEQFF | TGTGCCAGCAGTTCATCATACAGGGACAATGAGCAGTTCTTC | TRBV6-5 | . | TRBJ2-1 | 14 | few
CAWSGTRYNSPLHF | TGTGCCTGGAGTGGAACTAGATATAATTCACCCCTCCACTTT | TRBV30 | . | TRBJ1-6 | 14 | .
CASSLVAAGDTDTQYF | TGTGCCAGCAGCTTAGTCGCGGCAGGGGACACAGATACGCAGTATTTT | TRBV11-2 | . | TRBJ2-3 | 16 | .